Shown below are 2 T cell receptor beta chains from a single sample sequenced in a study of cytomegalovirus exposure and HLA in healthy donors (dated by TCRdb to between 2016 and 2019). The library relied on the immunoSEQ multiplex PCR assay. For the multiplex PCR, a mixture combining 60 forward primers for TCR Vbeta segments and 13 reverse primers for TCR Jbeta segments was used. TCRdb took this table from immuneACCESS and kept in-frame rearrangements with V and J called. Such tables lack part of the clones; where checked against another copy, unresolved V genes explain under half of the gap, and the rest is unexplained. The sample records more than 100,000 clones, 75% to 90% of which are singletons. The ten most abundant clones make up under 0.3% of the sample. The source material was PBMCs. The receptors were gathered from a man in his fifties in good health and CMV-seronegative.

The rearrangement links TRBV6-1 to TRBJ1-1; 7 bases align to TRBD1. The germline gives CDR1 MNHNS, CDR2 SASEGT. This CDR3 has 15 residues. V lost 7 bases, J lost 1 base, and 9 bases stayed unmatched. CDR3 sequence: CASKNGQVANTEAFF. The CDR3 DNA follows: TGTGCCAGCAAAAACGGACAGGTGGCGAACACTGAAGCTTTCTTT.

The chain links TRBV5-1 to TRBJ2-7; TRBD2 might be the D (6 bases). The germline V gene encodes CDR1 SGHRS and CDR2 YFSETQ. This CDR3 region has 16 residues. Trimming took 7 bases from V and 5 from J, leaving 25 bases between them. The CDR3 DNA reads as TGCGCCAGCCAGGGAGGCGCCCACCACGAATCGGACGAGCAGTACTTC. This gives the protein CASQGGAHHESDEQYF.